These 17 T cell receptor beta chains originate from one sample sequenced in a study of blood T cell repertoires in COVID-19. Only in-frame clones appear in the TCRdb table, and some are missing; sequencing was by immunoSEQ multiplex PCR. The sample consists of fewer than 250,000 clones, roughly 80% of them appearing once. Material: peripheral blood. All receptors derive from an elderly woman with acute or convalescent COVID-19.

The chain employs TRBV5-1 and TRBJ1-1; unclear D gene. Germline assignment: CDR1 SGHRS and CDR2 YFSETQ. The CDR3 is made up of 15 amino acids. V was cut by 4 bases and J by 4 bases, with 17 bases left in between. In DNA, the CDR3 is TGCGCCAGCAGCCCCTCCTCGGGGAAGGGCACTGAAGCTTTCTTT. This codes for CASSPSSGKGTEAFF.

The rearrangement links TRBV5-5 to TRBJ2-5, with 16 nucleotides matching TRBD2. The CDR3 runs to 19 residues. The junction had 8 bases not matched to a gene; V was cut back by 2 bases and J by 1 base. CDR1 and CDR2 from the germline V gene are SGHKS and YYEKEE (reference sequence). The CDR3 is CASSLTGTSGGDLQETQYF. The CDR3 DNA sequence: TGTGCCAGCAGCTTAACCGGGACTAGCGGGGGGGACCTCCAAGAGACCCAGTACTTC.

The genes are TRBV7-3 and TRBJ2-3; D gene ambiguous. Between the trimmed V and J ends, which lost 1 base and 2 bases, there was a span of 7 bases. Germline V gene sequence: CDR1 SGHTA, CDR2 FQGTGA. The CDR3 runs to 14 residues. DNA of the CDR3: TGTGCCAGCAGCTTAAATGCGGTCACAGATACGCAGTATTTT. This codes for CASSLNAVTDTQYF.

The V gene is TRBV28, the J gene TRBJ2-1; weak D call: TRBD2 (6 bases). This CDR3 is built from 14 residues. V lost 5 bases, J lost 6 bases, and 14 bases lay in between. Germline-derived CDR1 and CDR2 are MDHEN and SYDVKM. CDR3: CASSRSSAINEQFF. The DNA of the CDR3 is TGTGCCAGCAGTCGATCTAGCGCGATCAATGAGCAGTTCTTC.

The chain combines TRBV7-2 with TRBJ1-6, with a possible D match to TRBD1 (5 bases). Between the trimmed V and J ends, which lost 10 bases and 13 bases, there was a span of 20 bases. CDR1 and CDR2 (germline): SGHTA, FQGNSA. The CDR3 runs 13 residues. The CDR3 is CATAGEGPAPLHF. The CDR3 region has the DNA TGTGCCACCGCCGGGGAGGGGCCTGCTCCCCTCCACTTT.

This sequence joins TRBV7-3 and TRBJ2-3; TRBD2 might be the D (6 bases). V shed 3 bases and J shed 0 bases, with 10 bases lying between them. CDR3 length equals 15 residues. The V gene's germline CDR1 is SGHTA and CDR2 FQGTGA. The CDR3 spells CASSFPGLSTDTQYF. CDR3 sequence (DNA): TGTGCCAGCAGCTTTCCGGGACTCAGCACAGATACGCAGTATTTT.

This rearrangement joins TRBV5-6 to TRBJ2-7; possibly TRBD2 for D (6 bases). The CDR3 is made up of 16 amino acids. Looked up from germline, CDR1 is SGHDT and CDR2 is YYEEEE. The V end lost 4 bases, the J end lost 1 base, and 18 bases lay between the germline ends. The CDR3 loop reads CASSNVPGLESYEQYF. In DNA form, the CDR3 reads TGTGCCAGCAGCAATGTCCCGGGACTGGAGTCCTACGAGCAGTACTTC.

This chain connects TRBV2 to TRBJ1-1; 9 bases agree with TRBD1. CDR3 length: 13 amino acids. Germline CDR1 is SNHLY and CDR2 is FYNNEI. The ends lost 8 bases at V and 5 bases at J; junction bases unmatched: 6. CDR3 region: CASDRDRETEAFF. The CDR3 DNA follows: TGTGCCAGCGACCGGGACAGGGAAACTGAAGCTTTCTTT.

This clone was detected a few times. The CDR3 DNA is TGTGCCAGCAGTTTCAGCGGGAATTCACCCCTCCACTTT. The encoded protein is CASSFSGNSPLHF. V is TRBV6-2 or TRBV6-3 and J is TRBJ1-6; D unclear. V was pared by 4 bases and J by 7 bases, with 8 bases between. CDR1 and CDR2 (germline): MNHEY, SVGEGT. This CDR3 has 13 amino acids.

The genes are TRBV7-9 and TRBJ2-7; D might be TRBD2 (6 bases). The germline gives CDR1 SEHNR, CDR2 FQNEAQ (reference sequence). The CDR3 spans 15 residues. Trimming took 1 base from V and 3 from J, leaving 13 bases between them. The CDR3 coding sequence is TGTGCCAGCAGCTTAGGGATTGGGGGGATCTACGAGCAGTACTTC. As protein: CASSLGIGGIYEQYF. Full variable domain (missing parts from reference TRBV7-9 and TRBJ2-7): DTGVSQNPRHKITKRGQNVTFRCDPISEHNRLYWYRQTLGQGPEFLTYFQNEAQLEKSRLLSDRFSAERPKGSFSTLEIQRTEQGDSAMYLCASSLGIGGIYEQYFGPGTRLTVT.

Relative to its sample, this clone is large. V and J are TRBV6-5 and TRBJ1-6, with D unclear. This CDR3 comprises 12 residues. Germline V gives CDR1 MNHEY, CDR2 SVGAGI. Trimming stripped 7 bases from V and 9 bases from J, with 10 bases between. CDR3 DNA: TGTGCCAGCAACGGCGGTTCTTCACCCCTCCACTTT. Encoded protein: CASNGGSSPLHF.

The J gene is TRBJ1-2, the V gene TRBV12-3 or TRBV12-4; D possibly corresponds to TRBD1 (5 bases). The CDR3 sequence is 13 residues long. V was pared by 4 bases and J by 4 bases, with 10 bases between. The CDR3 sequence: CASSWTSLYGYTF. CDR3 DNA: TGTGCCAGCAGTTGGACATCCCTCTATGGCTACACCTTC.

The CDR3 is CAWSGRSDYGYTF. The CDR3 region has the DNA TGTGCCTGGAGTGGCCGATCGGACTATGGCTACACCTTC. V gene TRBV30 combines with J gene TRBJ1-2, with unresolved D. Looked up from germline, CDR1 is GTSNPN and CDR2 is SVGIG (reference sequence). This CDR3 region has 13 residues. V lost 1 base and J lost 3, with 9 bases in between. Drawing the rest from reference TRBV30 and TRBJ1-2, the complete variable domain is SQTIHQWPATLVQPVGSPLSLECTVEGTSNPNLYWYRQAAGRGLQLLFYSVGIGQISSEVPQNLSASRPQDRQFILSSKKLLLSDSGFYLCAWSGRSDYGYTFGSGTRLTVV.

About this clone: Distinct nucleotide sequences in the sample also encode this CDR3. The rearrangement joins TRBV18 to TRBJ1-6; D not resolved. The CDR3 spans 14 residues. The V gene lost 2 bases and the J gene lost 3 bases, with 5 bases spanning the gap. Germline CDR1 reads KGHSH; CDR2 reads LQKENI. In DNA form, the CDR3 reads TGTGCCAGCTCACCAACGGGCTATAATTCACCCCTCCACTTT. Protein product: CASSPTGYNSPLHF. The variable domain in full, completed from reference TRBV18 and TRBJ1-6, reads NAGVMQNPRHLVRRRGQEARLRCSPMKGHSHVYWYRQLPEEGLKFMVYLQKENIIDESGMPKERFSAEFPKEGPSILRIQQVVRGDSAAYFCASSPTGYNSPLHFGNGTRLTVT.

The chain joins TRBV27 to TRBJ2-7; 8 positions match TRBD1. Germline CDR1 and CDR2: MNHEY and SMNVEV (reference sequence). Losses at the gene ends were 2 bases for V and 2 bases for J; bases not matched to a gene: 11. There are 17 residues in the CDR3. This CDR3 is CASSLAETGGPTYEQYF. The CDR3 nucleotides are TGTGCCAGCAGTTTAGCCGAAACAGGGGGACCCACCTACGAGCAGTACTTC.

The J gene is TRBJ1-2, the V gene TRBV30, with 9 nucleotides matching TRBD1. CDR1 GTSNPN and CDR2 SVGIG come from the germline V gene (reference sequence). The junction had 6 bases not matched to a gene; V was cut back by 1 base and J by 3 bases. CDR3 length equals 15 residues. CDR3 bases: TGTGCCTGGAGTGCGGAGGACAGGGGAGACTATGGCTACACCTTC. As protein: CAWSAEDRGDYGYTF.

V usage is TRBV11-2 and J usage is TRBJ2-7, with TRBD1 matching over 7 bases. Germline V gives CDR1 SGHAT, CDR2 FQNNGV. V dropped 3 bases and J dropped 4; count of bases not matched to a gene: 9. The CDR3 totals 15 residues. This chain's CDR3 is CASSFQTGIWYEQYF. CDR3 nucleotides: TGTGCCAGCAGCTTTCAGACAGGGATCTGGTACGAGCAGTACTTC.